This TCR beta chain was profiled in a study of blood T cells in healthy people across ages. Study results and limitations: The study could not conclusively compare naive and antigen-experienced cells, given its unsorted PBMCs. Naive CD4+ cell counts and diversity both ran higher in long-lived than in aged donors.

A second about 7 to 11 cycle PCR used barcoded and J-beta primers. TCRdb reprocessed the 5' RACE reads via MiXCR and lists one record per CDR3 protein. The data hold about 1.4 million distinct CDR3 sequences, with around 59% observed a single time. Donor samples were obtained from healthy Caucasian individuals from Russia, aged about 6 to 100. The CDR3 totals 13 residues. Germline V CDR1 and CDR2: MGHDK, SYGVNS. Unmatched junction bases numbered 2, after V lost 7 bases and J lost 3 bases. This clonotype was seen more than once but under ten times. Its antigen is unidentified. This chain uses TRBV25-1 with TRBJ2-1; 8 positions match TRBD1. This clonotype was obtained from a young man in good health. Source material: blood. The CDR3 DNA follows: TGTGCCAGCACGGACAGGGTCTACAATGAGCAGTTCTTC. This codes for CASTDRVYNEQFF. Combining the CDR3 with reference TRBV25-1 and TRBJ2-1 gives the whole variable domain EADIYQTPRYLVIGTGKKITLECSQTMGHDKMYWYQQDPGMELHLIHYSYGVNSTEKGDLSSESTVSRIRTEHFPLTLESARPSHTSQYLCASTDRVYNEQFFGPGTRLTVL.